This T cell receptor beta chain was captured by sequencing in a study of CXCR3-negative and CXCR3-positive naive CD8 T cells. The study's findings and limits: CXCR3-expressing naive cells carried TRB CDR3s more hydrophobic than those of CXCR3-negative naive cells. Partly lower CXCR3 expression followed cryopreservation, and most assays relied on fresh PBMCs. Both naive subsets carried similar amounts of surface CD5, so TCR strength was inferred from TRB CDR3 properties.

Concerning this clonotype itself: Its antigen remains unknown.

UMI-labeled 5' RACE yielded the TRB cDNA libraries. Following a re-call of the 5' RACE reads, TCRdb has one entry per CDR3 protein and lacks DNA. This repertoire includes under 50,000 distinct CDR3 sequences. CDR3 length: 15 amino acids. The germline V gene encodes CDR1 LNHNV and CDR2 YYDKDF (reference sequence). Sample: naive CXCR3- CD8+ T cells from blood. Indicated subset: CD45RO-CCR7+CD27+CD95- naive CD8+ T cells lacking CXCR3 (TNR3-). This clonotype was sampled from a human donor in good health. Some clones in this sample may be carry-over from other donors' samples. The chain joins TRBV15 to TRBJ2-3; with no DNA, the TCRdb D assignment of TRBD2 cannot be verified. The CDR3 is CATSSNREGQDTQYF. Combining the CDR3 with reference TRBV15 and TRBJ2-3 gives the whole variable domain DAMVIQNPRYQVTQFGKPVTLSCSQTLNHNVMYWYQQKSSQAPKLLFHYYDKDFNNEADTPDNFQSRRPNTSFCFLDIRSPGLGDTAMYLCATSSNREGQDTQYFGPGTRLTVL.